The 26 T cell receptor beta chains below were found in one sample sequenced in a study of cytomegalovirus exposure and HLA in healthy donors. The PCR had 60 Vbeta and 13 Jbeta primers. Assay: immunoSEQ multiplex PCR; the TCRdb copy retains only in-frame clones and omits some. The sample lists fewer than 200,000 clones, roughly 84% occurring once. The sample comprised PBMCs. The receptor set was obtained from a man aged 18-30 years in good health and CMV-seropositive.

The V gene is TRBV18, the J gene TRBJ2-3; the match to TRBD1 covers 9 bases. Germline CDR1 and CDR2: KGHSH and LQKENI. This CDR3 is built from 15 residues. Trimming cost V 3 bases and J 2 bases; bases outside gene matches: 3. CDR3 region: CASSPGQGITDTQYF. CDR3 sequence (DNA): TGTGCCAGCTCACCGGGACAGGGAATCACAGATACGCAGTATTTT.

CDR3 residues: CASSGQGKGNIQYF. The CDR3 DNA sequence: TGTGCCAGTAGTGGACAGGGGAAGGGAAACATTCAGTACTTC. The rearrangement uses TRBV19 and TRBJ2-4, with 9 bases aligning to TRBD1. Germline values: CDR1 LNHDA, CDR2 SQIVND (reference sequence). The CDR3 contains 14 residues. The ends lost 5 bases at V and 6 bases at J; junction bases unmatched: 5.

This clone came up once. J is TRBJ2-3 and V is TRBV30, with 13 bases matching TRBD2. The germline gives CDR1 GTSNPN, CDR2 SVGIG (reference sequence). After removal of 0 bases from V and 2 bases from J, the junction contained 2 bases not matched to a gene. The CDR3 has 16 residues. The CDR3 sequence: CAWSVGLAGDTDTQYF. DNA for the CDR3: TGTGCCTGGAGTGTAGGACTAGCGGGGGACACAGATACGCAGTATTTT.

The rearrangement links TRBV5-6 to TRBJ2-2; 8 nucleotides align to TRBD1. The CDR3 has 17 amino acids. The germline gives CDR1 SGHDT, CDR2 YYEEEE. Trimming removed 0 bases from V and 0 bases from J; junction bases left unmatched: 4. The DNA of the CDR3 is TGTGCCAGCAGCTTGGCGGACAGGGTCGCGAACACCGGGGAGCTGTTTTTT. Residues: CASSLADRVANTGELFF.

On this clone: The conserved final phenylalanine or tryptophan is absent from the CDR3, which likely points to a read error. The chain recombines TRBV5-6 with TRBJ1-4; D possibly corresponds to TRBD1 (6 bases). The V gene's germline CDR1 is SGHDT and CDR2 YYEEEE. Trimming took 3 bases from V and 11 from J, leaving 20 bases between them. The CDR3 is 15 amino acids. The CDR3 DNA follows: TGTGCCAGCAGCTCTACCTGGGGCGGGGGCGTCAAACTGTTTTCT. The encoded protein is CASSSTWGGGVKLFS.

The chain's CDR3 is CASSFSGVSGNTIYF. The DNA for the CDR3 is TGTGCCAGCAGCTTTTCAGGGGTCTCTGGAAACACCATATATTTT. The chain recombines TRBV5-8 with TRBJ1-3; D might be TRBD1 (6 bases). This CDR3 has 15 amino acids. V lost 2 bases to trimming and J lost 0 bases, with 9 bases between them. Germline V lookup: CDR1 SGHTS, CDR2 YDEGEE. Looking up the rest from reference TRBV5-8 and TRBJ1-3 gives the full variable domain: EAGVTQSPTHLIKTRGQQATLRCSPISGHTSVYWYQQALGLGLQFLLWYDEGEERNRGNFPPRFSGRQFPNYSSELNVNALELEDSALYLCASSFSGVSGNTIYFGEGSWLTVV.

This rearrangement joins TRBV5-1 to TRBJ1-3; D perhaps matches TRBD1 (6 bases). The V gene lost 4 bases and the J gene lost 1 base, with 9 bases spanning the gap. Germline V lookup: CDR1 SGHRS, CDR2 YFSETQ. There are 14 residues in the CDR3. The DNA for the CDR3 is TGCGCCAGCAGCCCCGGGACATCTGGAAACACCATATATTTT. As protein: CASSPGTSGNTIYF.

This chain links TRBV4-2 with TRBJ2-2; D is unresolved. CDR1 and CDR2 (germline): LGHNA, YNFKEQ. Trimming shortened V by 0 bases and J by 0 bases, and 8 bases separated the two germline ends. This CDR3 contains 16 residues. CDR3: CASSQEWQANTGELFF. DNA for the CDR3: TGTGCCAGCAGCCAAGAATGGCAGGCGAACACCGGGGAGCTGTTTTTT.

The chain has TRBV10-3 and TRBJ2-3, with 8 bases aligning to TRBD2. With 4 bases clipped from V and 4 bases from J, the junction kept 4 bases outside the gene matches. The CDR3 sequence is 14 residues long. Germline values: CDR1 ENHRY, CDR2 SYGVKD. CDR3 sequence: CAISGAGGADTQYF. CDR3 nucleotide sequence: TGTGCCATCAGTGGGGCGGGGGGCGCAGATACGCAGTATTTT.

CDR3 nucleotides: TGCGCCAGCAGCCAAATACCTAGCGGGGGGCCCACAGATACGCAGTATTTT. It translates to CASSQIPSGGPTDTQYF. V gene TRBV4-3 combines with J gene TRBJ2-3, with 11 bases fitting TRBD2. This CDR3 contains 17 residues. The J segment lost 2 bases and the V segment lost 2 bases, leaving 6 bases of the junction unmatched. CDR1 and CDR2 from the germline V gene are LGHNA and YSLEER.

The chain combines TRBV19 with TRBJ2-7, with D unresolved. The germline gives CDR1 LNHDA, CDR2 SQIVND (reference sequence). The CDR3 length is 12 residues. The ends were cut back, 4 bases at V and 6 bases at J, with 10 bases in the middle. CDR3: CASSTLVSEQYF. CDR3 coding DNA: TGTGCCAGTAGTACCCTAGTTTCCGAGCAGTACTTC.

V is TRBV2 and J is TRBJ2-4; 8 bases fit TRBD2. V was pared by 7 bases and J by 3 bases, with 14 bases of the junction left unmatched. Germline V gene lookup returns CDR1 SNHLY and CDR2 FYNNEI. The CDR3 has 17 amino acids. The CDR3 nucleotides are TGTGCCAGCAATCAATTCCTCCGGGAGGGGGTCAAAAACATTCAGTACTTC. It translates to CASNQFLREGVKNIQYF.

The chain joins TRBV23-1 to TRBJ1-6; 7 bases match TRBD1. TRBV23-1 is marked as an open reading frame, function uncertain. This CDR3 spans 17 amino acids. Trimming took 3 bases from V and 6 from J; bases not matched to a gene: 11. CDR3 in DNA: TGCGCCAGCAGTCATCAATCCCGGGACAGAGTTAATTCACCCCTCCACTTT. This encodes CASSHQSRDRVNSPLHF.

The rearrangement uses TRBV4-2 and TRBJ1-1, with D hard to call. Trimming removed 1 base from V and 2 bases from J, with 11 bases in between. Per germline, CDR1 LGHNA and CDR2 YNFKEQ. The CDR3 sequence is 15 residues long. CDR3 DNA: TGTGCCAGCAGCCAAGCCCCGGGTTCTAACACTGAAGCTTTCTTT. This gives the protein CASSQAPGSNTEAFF.

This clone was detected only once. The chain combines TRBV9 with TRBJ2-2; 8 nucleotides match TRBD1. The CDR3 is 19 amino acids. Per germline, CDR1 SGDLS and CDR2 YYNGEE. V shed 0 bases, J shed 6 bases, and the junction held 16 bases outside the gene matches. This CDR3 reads CASSVATGGEQLNPGELFF. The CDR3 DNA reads TGTGCCAGCAGCGTAGCTACAGGGGGAGAGCAGTTAAATCCCGGGGAGCTGTTTTTT.

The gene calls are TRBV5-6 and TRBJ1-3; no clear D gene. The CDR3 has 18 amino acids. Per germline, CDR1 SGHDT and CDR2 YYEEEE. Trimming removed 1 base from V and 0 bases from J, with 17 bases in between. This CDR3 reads CASSLRREQRSSGNTIYF. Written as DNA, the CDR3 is TGTGCCAGCAGCTTGCGTCGGGAACAGCGAAGCTCTGGAAACACCATATATTTT.

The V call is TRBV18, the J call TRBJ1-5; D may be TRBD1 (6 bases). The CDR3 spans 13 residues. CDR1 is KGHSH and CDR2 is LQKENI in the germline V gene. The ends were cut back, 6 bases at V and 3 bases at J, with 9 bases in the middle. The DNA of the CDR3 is TGTGCCAGCTCGCGACAGGCCAATCAGCCCCAGCATTTT. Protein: CASSRQANQPQHF.

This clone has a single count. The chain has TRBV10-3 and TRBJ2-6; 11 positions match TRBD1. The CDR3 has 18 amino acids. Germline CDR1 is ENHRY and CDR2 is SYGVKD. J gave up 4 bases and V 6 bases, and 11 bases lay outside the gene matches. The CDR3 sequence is CAISGSGQGAPGANVLTF. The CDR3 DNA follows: TGTGCCATCAGCGGGAGCGGACAGGGGGCGCCCGGGGCCAACGTCCTGACTTTC.

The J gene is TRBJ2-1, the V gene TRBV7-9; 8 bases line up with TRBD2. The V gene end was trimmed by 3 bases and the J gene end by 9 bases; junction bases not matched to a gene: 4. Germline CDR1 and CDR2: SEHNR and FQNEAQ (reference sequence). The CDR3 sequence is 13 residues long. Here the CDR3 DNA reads TGTGCCAGCAGCTTCGCGGGGGGACCTGAGCAGTTCTTC. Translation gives CASSFAGGPEQFF.

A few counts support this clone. CDR3 residues: CASSQDRTVNYGYTF. The CDR3 coding sequence is TGCGCCAGCAGCCAAGATAGGACAGTTAACTATGGCTACACCTTC. This rearrangement joins TRBV4-1 to TRBJ1-2; tentatively, D is TRBD1 (6 bases). The V gene's germline CDR1 is MGHRA and CDR2 YSYEKL. The CDR3 sequence is 15 residues long. V was clipped by 0 bases and J by 1 base, with 9 bases between them.

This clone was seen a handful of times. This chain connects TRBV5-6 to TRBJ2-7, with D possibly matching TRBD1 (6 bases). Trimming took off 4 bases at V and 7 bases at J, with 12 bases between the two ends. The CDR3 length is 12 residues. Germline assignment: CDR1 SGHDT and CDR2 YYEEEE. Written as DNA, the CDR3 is TGTGCCAGCAGCCTCGGGACACTTGAGCAGTACTTC. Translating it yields CASSLGTLEQYF.

CDR3 residues: CASSELGGLAGGERTGELFF. The CDR3 DNA reads TGCGCCAGCAGTGAGCTCGGAGGACTAGCGGGGGGCGAGCGCACCGGGGAGCTGTTTTTT. The rearrangement uses TRBV10-1 and TRBJ2-2, with 14 bases identical to TRBD2. Germline CDR1 and CDR2: WNHNN and SYGVQD (reference sequence). This CDR3 comprises 20 residues. V dropped 2 bases and J dropped 4; count of bases not matched to a gene: 12.

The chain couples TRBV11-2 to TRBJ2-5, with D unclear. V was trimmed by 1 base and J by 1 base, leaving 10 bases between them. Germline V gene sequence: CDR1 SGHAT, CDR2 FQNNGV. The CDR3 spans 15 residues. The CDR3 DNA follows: TGTGCCAGCAGCTTAGGGGCAGGCTTCCAAGAGACCCAGTACTTC. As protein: CASSLGAGFQETQYF.

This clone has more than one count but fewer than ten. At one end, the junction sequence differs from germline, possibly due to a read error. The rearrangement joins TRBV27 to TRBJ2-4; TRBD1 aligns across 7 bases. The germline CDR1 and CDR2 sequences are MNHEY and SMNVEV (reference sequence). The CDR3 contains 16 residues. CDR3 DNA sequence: TGTGCCAGCAGTTTAGGAGAGGGACAGCCTAAAAACAGTCAGTACTTC. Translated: CASSLGEGQPKNSQYF.

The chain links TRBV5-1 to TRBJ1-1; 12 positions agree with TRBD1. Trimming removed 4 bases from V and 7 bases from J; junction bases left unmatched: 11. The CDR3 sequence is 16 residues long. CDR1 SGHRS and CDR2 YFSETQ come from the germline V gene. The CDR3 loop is CASSIGTGTGGFEAFF. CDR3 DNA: TGCGCCAGCAGCATTGGGACCGGGACAGGGGGCTTTGAAGCTTTCTTT.

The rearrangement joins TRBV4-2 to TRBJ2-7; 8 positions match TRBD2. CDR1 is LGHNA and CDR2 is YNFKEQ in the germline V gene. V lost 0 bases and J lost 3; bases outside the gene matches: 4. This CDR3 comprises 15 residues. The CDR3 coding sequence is TGTGCCAGCAGCCAAGAATACGGGGGGGTCTACGAGCAGTACTTC. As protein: CASSQEYGGVYEQYF.